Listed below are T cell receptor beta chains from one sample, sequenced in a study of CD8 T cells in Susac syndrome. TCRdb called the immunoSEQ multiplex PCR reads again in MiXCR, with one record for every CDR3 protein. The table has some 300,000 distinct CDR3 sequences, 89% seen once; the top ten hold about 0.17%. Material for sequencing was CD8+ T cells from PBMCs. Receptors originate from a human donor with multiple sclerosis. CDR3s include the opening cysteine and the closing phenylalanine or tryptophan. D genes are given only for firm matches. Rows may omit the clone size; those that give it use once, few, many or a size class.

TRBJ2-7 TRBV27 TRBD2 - CASRPSGNPYEQYF TGTGCCAGCAGACCCAGCGGGAATCCCTACGAGCAGTACTTC
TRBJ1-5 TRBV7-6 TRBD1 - CASSFDTRDRRNQPQHF TGTGCCAGCAGCTTCGACACCCGGGACAGGAGAAATCAGCCCCAGCATTTT
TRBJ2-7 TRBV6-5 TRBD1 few CASSYGTGGDEQYF TGTGCCAGCAGTTATGGGACAGGGGGCGACGAGCAGTACTTC
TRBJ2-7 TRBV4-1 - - CASSPPRESYEQYF TGCGCCAGCAGCCCTCCTCGGGAGTCCTACGAGCAGTACTTC
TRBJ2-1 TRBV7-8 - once CASSQHLADSSYNEQFF TGTGCCAGCAGCCAACACCTAGCGGACAGCTCCTACAATGAGCAGTTCTTC
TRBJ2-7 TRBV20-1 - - CSARDADAYEQYF TGCAGTGCTAGAGATGCGGACGCATACGAGCAGTACTTC
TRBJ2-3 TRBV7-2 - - CASRPGTATDTQYF TGTGCCAGCAGGCCCGGGACTGCCACAGATACGCAGTATTTT
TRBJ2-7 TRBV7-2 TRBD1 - CASSLDGTGTRYEQYF TGTGCCAGCAGCTTAGACGGGACAGGGACACGGTACGAGCAGTACTTC
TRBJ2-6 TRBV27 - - CASSPILAGLNVLTF TGTGCCAGCAGTCCTATACTAGCAGGCTTGAACGTCCTGACTTTC
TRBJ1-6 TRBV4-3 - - CASSLSVIPSNSPLHF TGCGCCAGCAGCCTCTCGGTGATTCCAAGTAATTCACCCCTCCACTTT
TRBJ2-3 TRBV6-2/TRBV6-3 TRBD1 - CATIQGASTDTQYF TGTGCCACCATTCAGGGGGCCAGCACAGATACGCAGTATTTT
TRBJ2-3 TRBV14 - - CASSQDVGGIDTQYF TGTGCCAGCAGCCAAGATGTGGGGGGCATAGATACGCAGTATTTT
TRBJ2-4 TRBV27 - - CASRPPSVAKNIQYF TGTGCCAGCAGACCCCCCAGTGTTGCCAAAAACATTCAGTACTTC
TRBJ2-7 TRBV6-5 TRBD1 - CASRGTGVEQYF TGTGCCAGCAGAGGAACAGGGGTCGAGCAGTACTTC
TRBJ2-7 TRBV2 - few CASSEGGLPSYEQYF TGTGCCAGCAGTGAAGGGGGCCTCCCCTCCTACGAGCAGTACTTC
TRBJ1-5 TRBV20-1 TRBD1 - CSAIKPQGIQPQHF TGCAGTGCTATAAAGCCACAGGGGATTCAGCCCCAGCATTTT
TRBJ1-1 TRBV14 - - CASSQRAGYPPEAFF TGTGCCAGCAGCCAAAGGGCGGGTTACCCACCTGAAGCTTTCTTT
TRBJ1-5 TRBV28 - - CASIKQGMGNQPQHF TGTGCCAGCATAAAACAGGGAATGGGCAATCAGCCCCAGCATTTT
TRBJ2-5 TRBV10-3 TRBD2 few CAISESFGEGKGTQYF TGTGCCATCAGTGAGTCGTTTGGGGAGGGAAAAGGGACCCAGTACTTC
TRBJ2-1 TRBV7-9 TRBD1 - CASSLEGTGSNEQFF TGTGCCAGCAGCTTAGAAGGGACAGGGTCGAATGAGCAGTTCTTC
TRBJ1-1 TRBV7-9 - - CASSSGTTEAFF TGTGCCAGCAGCTCAGGGACAACTGAAGCTTTCTTT
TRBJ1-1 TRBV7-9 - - CASSFAQGRNTEAFF TGTGCCAGCAGCTTCGCGCAGGGGCGGAACACTGAAGCTTTCTTT
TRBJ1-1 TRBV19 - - CASGANEAFF TGTGCTTCCGGGGCGAACGAAGCTTTCTTT
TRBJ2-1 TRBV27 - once CASSPQSLGVGYHNEQFF TGTGCCAGCAGTCCCCAATCCTTGGGGGTGGGATACCACAATGAGCAGTTCTTC
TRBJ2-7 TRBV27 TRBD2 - CASSLGLREDQYF TGTGCCAGCAGTTTAGGGTTGCGGGAGGACCAGTACTTC
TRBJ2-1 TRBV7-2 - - CASSFLAALSGNEQFF TGTGCCAGCAGCTTTTTGGCGGCGCTCTCCGGCAATGAGCAGTTCTTC